The 17 T cell receptor beta chains below were found in one sample sequenced in a study of response to subunit inactivated influenza vaccine. TCRdb used MiXCR to reprocess the RT-PCR reads, holding one entry per CDR3 protein. The data hold about 240,000 distinct CDR3 sequences, with 10% to 15% observed a single time. This sample comprised non-naive T cells sorted from PBMCs, obtained approximately 15 days before vaccination. These receptors originate from a man between 50 and 59 years old who received an inactivated influenza vaccine.

The table lists this clonotype with a few counts. V gene TRBV15 combines with J gene TRBJ2-5; D is possibly TRBD1 (6 bases). V lost 3 bases and J lost 4, with 12 bases in between. CDR1 is LNHNV and CDR2 is YYDKDF in the germline V gene (reference sequence). The CDR3 has 14 amino acids. CDR3 DNA sequence: TGTGCCACCAGCAGCCCGAAACAGGGAGAGACCCAGTACTTC. It encodes CATSSPKQGETQYF.

The chain employs TRBV4-3 and TRBJ2-7; TRBD2 agrees at 10 bases. The V gene end was trimmed by 0 bases and the J gene end by 0 bases; junction bases not matched to a gene: 8. Germline lookup yields CDR1 LGHNA and CDR2 YSLEER. The CDR3 is 18 residues long. The CDR3, as DNA: TGCGCCAGCAGCCAAGAGCGTAGCGGGGGGCCAAGCTCCTACGAGCAGTACTTC. Amino acids: CASSQERSGGPSSYEQYF.

The chain uses TRBV12-5 and TRBJ1-6; TRBD1 matches 7 bases. The V segment lost 1 base and the J segment 13 bases; nucleotides outside the gene matches: 1. This CDR3 contains 12 residues. In germline, CDR1 is LGHNT, CDR2 FRNRAP. CDR3 protein: CASGLGQGPLHF. In DNA form, the CDR3 reads TGTGCTAGTGGTTTGGGACAGGGCCCCCTCCACTTT.

DNA for the CDR3: TGTGCCAGCAGTTCCGGACAGGGAGCCTATGGCTACACCTTC. This sequence encodes CASSSGQGAYGYTF. The chain joins TRBV28 to TRBJ1-2; 8 bases fit TRBD1. The V gene's germline CDR1 is MDHEN and CDR2 SYDVKM. The CDR3 is 14 amino acids. Trimming removed 4 bases from V and 4 bases from J; junction bases left unmatched: 5.

This clonotype was found many times. The rearrangement links TRBV28 to TRBJ1-1; TRBD1 matches at 8 bases. Germline V gives CDR1 MDHEN, CDR2 SYDVKM. The CDR3 consists of 15 residues. The V gene end was trimmed by 3 bases and the J gene end by 4 bases; junction bases not matched to a gene: 7. Written as DNA, the CDR3 is TGTGCCAGCAGTTTGTCTGTGACAGGGGTCACTGAAGCTTTCTTT. Amino acid sequence: CASSLSVTGVTEAFF.

The chain joins TRBV7-2 to TRBJ2-1; D is possibly TRBD2 (5 bases). Trimming cost V 3 bases and J 6 bases, with 9 bases left between them. Germline-derived CDR1 and CDR2 are SGHTA and FQGNSA. The CDR3 length is 13 residues. The CDR3 nucleotides are TGTGCCAGCAGCTTGGACTGGACCAATGAGCAGTTCTTC. Its translation is CASSLDWTNEQFF.

The J gene is TRBJ2-2, the V gene TRBV3-1; 12 nucleotides agree with TRBD2. J lost 9 bases, V lost 6 bases, and 8 bases had no gene match. The germline gives CDR1 LGHDT, CDR2 YNNKEL (reference sequence). There are 15 residues in the CDR3. For the CDR3, the DNA is TGTGCCAGCAGAGTAACTAGCGGGGGGACGTGGGAGCTGTTTTTT. It codes for CASRVTSGGTWELFF.

The gene calls are TRBV28 and TRBJ2-5; maybe TRBD2 (6 bases). The CDR3 spans 14 residues. The V and J ends lost 6 bases and 1 base respectively, with 12 bases between them. Germline loops: CDR1 MDHEN, CDR2 SYDVKM. The CDR3 loop reads CASRGTVGQETQYF. The DNA of the CDR3 is TGTGCCAGCAGGGGGACTGTTGGCCAAGAGACCCAGTACTTC.

V gene TRBV20-1 combines with J gene TRBJ2-7; TRBD2 matches 12 bases. The CDR3 consists of 14 residues. J was trimmed by 11 bases and V by 2 bases; bases with no gene match: 10. CDR1 DFQATT and CDR2 SNEGSKA come from the germline V gene (reference sequence). CDR3 nucleotides: TGCAGTGCTAGACTACTAGCGGGAGGCCGAAAGGAGTACTTC. Protein sequence: CSARLLAGGRKEYF.

This clonotype was picked up a small number of times. The chain links TRBV5-6 to TRBJ2-1; the match to TRBD1 covers 7 bases. With 4 bases clipped from V and 3 bases from J, the junction kept 4 bases outside the gene matches. This CDR3 has 14 amino acids. Germline CDR1 and CDR2: SGHDT and YYEEEE. DNA for the CDR3: TGTGCCAGCAGCACCCGGGACAGCTACAATGAGCAGTTCTTC. It yields the protein CASSTRDSYNEQFF.

With regard to this clonotype: The germline gene is not matched at one end of the junction; a read error may be the cause. The chain links TRBV6-2 or TRBV6-3 to TRBJ2-1; the match to TRBD2 covers 9 bases. CDR3 length: 14 residues. Germline V lookup: CDR1 MNHEY, CDR2 SVGEGT. The CDR3 DNA sequence: TGTGCCAGCAGTTACGGCGTAGCGGGAGTGCGGGGGGTCTTC. Protein product: CASSYGVAGVRGVF.

There are a few counts of this clonotype. The chain uses TRBV5-5 and TRBJ1-2; weak D call: TRBD1 (5 bases). The V gene's germline CDR1 is SGHKS and CDR2 YYEKEE (reference sequence). Trimming took 0 bases from V and 4 from J, leaving 13 bases between them. The CDR3 contains 15 residues. This CDR3 is CASSLAAGQSYGYTF. The CDR3 DNA reads TGTGCCAGCAGCTTGGCCGCAGGGCAAAGCTATGGCTACACCTTC.

The J gene is TRBJ2-5, the V gene TRBV20-1; a weak D match, TRBD1 (6 bases). CDR1 is DFQATT and CDR2 is SNEGSKA in the germline V gene (reference sequence). V was shortened by 3 bases and J by 1 base, with 18 bases between the two germline ends. The length of the CDR3 is 16 residues. The CDR3, as DNA: TGCAGTGCTAGTCCCCCCTGGACAGACCTCCAAGAGACCCAGTACTTC. It specifies CSASPPWTDLQETQYF.

The rearrangement uses TRBV11-2 and TRBJ2-3; D not resolved. V shed 5 bases and J shed 0 bases, with 12 bases lying between them. Looked up from germline, CDR1 is SGHAT and CDR2 is FQNNGV. There are 15 residues in the CDR3. CDR3 in DNA: TGTGCCAGCAGCGCCCGATATACTAGCACAGATACGCAGTATTTT. Amino acids: CASSARYTSTDTQYF.

In this sample, this clonotype turned up many times. The V and J genes are TRBV6-2 or TRBV6-3 and TRBJ2-1; 9 positions match TRBD2. V was pared by 5 bases and J by 3 bases, with 8 bases of the junction left unmatched. Germline CDR1 is MNHEY and CDR2 is SVGEGT. The CDR3 is 16 residues long. The CDR3 loop is CASSDPGTSFYNEQFF. The DNA of the CDR3 is TGTGCCAGCAGTGACCCCGGGACTAGCTTCTACAATGAGCAGTTCTTC.

The gene calls are TRBV5-1 and TRBJ2-5, with 7 bases that match TRBD1. Germline V lookup: CDR1 SGHRS, CDR2 YFSETQ. The CDR3 contains 13 residues. Trimming took 3 bases from V and 4 from J; bases not matched to a gene: 3. CDR3 bases: TGCGCCAGCAGCTGGGACAGTTCAGAGACCCAGTACTTC. This codes for CASSWDSSETQYF. The full variable domain, completed using reference TRBV5-1 and TRBJ2-5, is KAGVTQTPRYLIKTRGQQVTLSCSPISGHRSVSWYQQTPGQGLQFLFEYFSETQRNKGNFPGRFSGRQFSNSRSEMNVSTLELGDSALYLCASSWDSSETQYFGPGTRLLVL.

This clonotype was detected a few times. The chain recombines TRBV6-2 or TRBV6-3 with TRBJ2-5; a weak D match, TRBD2 (7 bases). Trimming pared 4 bases from V and 5 bases from J, leaving 23 bases between. CDR1 MNHEY and CDR2 SVGEGT come from the germline V gene. The CDR3 runs 17 residues. In DNA form, the CDR3 reads TGTGCCAGCAGTTCCCCGCCGGGGGGCTATAAGCGGGAGACCCAGTACTTC. Protein sequence: CASSSPPGGYKRETQYF.